A single sample is the source of the 7 T cell receptor beta chains below, sequenced in a study of T-cell reconstitution after alpha-beta-depleted transplantation in children. Unique molecular identifiers were used to barcode this TCRbeta library. MiXCR was run by TCRdb on the PCR reads, yielding one entry per CDR3 protein. The sample carries under 300,000 distinct CDR3 sequences, 9% to 10% recorded once. The sequencing used PBMCs from the stem cell graft donor, collected from the stem cell graft. These receptors originate from a human donor who donated a stem cell graft to a child with SCID.

This clonotype was detected many times. V gene TRBV5-1 combines with J gene TRBJ2-1; 9 bases match TRBD2. Germline CDR1 reads SGHRS; CDR2 reads YFSETQ. The CDR3 extends over 18 amino acids. V lost 0 bases, J lost 7 bases, and 14 bases stayed unmatched. CDR3 sequence: CASSLAPSGVRGWNEQFF. CDR3 DNA: TGCGCCAGCAGCTTGGCGCCTAGCGGGGTCCGGGGATGGAATGAGCAGTTCTTC.

Regarding this clonotype: Relative to the germline gene, one junction end is altered; a read error may explain this. The chain combines TRBV7-6 with TRBJ1-1, with a weak D call TRBD1 (6 bases). The CDR3 runs to 16 residues. Germline CDR1 SGHVS, CDR2 FNYEAQ. The CDR3 sequence is CASTLAQGTVGTEAFF. The DNA of the CDR3 is TGTGCCAGCACCTTAGCCCAGGGGACGGTGGGCACTGAAGCTTTCTTT.

This clonotype came up many times. The chain carries TRBV28 and TRBJ2-5, with TRBD2 as a possible D gene (5 bases). This CDR3 contains 17 residues. Germline V gene sequence: CDR1 MDHEN, CDR2 SYDVKM. V was shortened by 6 bases and J by 4 bases, with 24 bases between the two germline ends. In DNA form, the CDR3 reads TGTGCCAGCAGCTTCACGTTACATACTAGAGGCGGAGAGACCCAGTACTTC. This codes for CASSFTLHTRGGETQYF. Based on the CDR3 plus reference TRBV28 and TRBJ2-5, the full variable domain is DVKVTQSSRYLVKRTGEKVFLECVQDMDHENMFWYRQDPGLGLRLIYFSYDVKMKEKGDIPEGYSVSREKKERFSLILESASTNQTSMYLCASSFTLHTRGGETQYFGPGTRLLVL.

This clonotype was detected many times. J is TRBJ1-2 and V is TRBV5-1; possibly TRBD1 for D (6 bases). Trimming took off 4 bases at V and 3 bases at J, with 10 bases between the two ends. CDR3 length: 13 residues. Per the germline V gene, CDR1 is SGHRS and CDR2 is YFSETQ. As DNA, the CDR3 is TGCGCCAGCAGCGAGGGGGATTACTATGGCTACACCTTC. Translated, it gives CASSEGDYYGYTF.

This clonotype was seen repeatedly, ten times or more. The genes are TRBV7-2 and TRBJ2-3; D call uncertain. V dropped 4 bases and J dropped 6 bases, with 8 bases sitting between them. The CDR3 totals 12 residues. The germline gives CDR1 SGHTA, CDR2 FQGNSA. The CDR3 bases are TGTGCCAGCAGCTGGGCGCCCGATACGCAGTATTTT. Protein sequence: CASSWAPDTQYF.

This clonotype was counted at least ten times. The CDR3 DNA follows: TGTGCCAGCAGCAGAGAGGACAGACCAGTATACGAGCAGTACTTC. It yields the protein CASSREDRPVYEQYF. The chain combines TRBV7-9 with TRBJ2-7; perhaps TRBD1 as D (6 bases). Trimming took off 5 bases at V and 4 bases at J, with 18 bases between the two ends. The length of the CDR3 is 15 residues. Germline V lookup: CDR1 SEHNR, CDR2 FQNEAQ (reference sequence).

This clonotype was seen many times. This chain connects TRBV5-1 to TRBJ2-3, with 8 bases that match TRBD2. V lost 4 bases, J lost 0 bases, and 7 bases stayed unmatched. Per germline, CDR1 SGHRS and CDR2 YFSETQ. The CDR3 is 16 amino acids. The CDR3 region has the DNA TGCGCCAGCAGCCCGTTCTCGGGGGGGAGCACAGATACGCAGTATTTT. Translation gives CASSPFSGGSTDTQYF. Full variable domain (missing parts from reference TRBV5-1 and TRBJ2-3): KAGVTQTPRYLIKTRGQQVTLSCSPISGHRSVSWYQQTPGQGLQFLFEYFSETQRNKGNFPGRFSGRQFSNSRSEMNVSTLELGDSALYLCASSPFSGGSTDTQYFGPGTRLTVL.